The rows below give T cell receptor beta chains drawn from one sample of a study of brain T cells in children with intractable seizures. Profiled with immunoSEQ multiplex PCR; TCRdb holds only in-frame clones, not every one. The sample includes tens of thousands of clones, 90% to 95% of them seen just once. The sample here was peripheral blood, taken at surgery. Source of these receptors: a boy aged 5-17 years with focal cortical dysplasia and intractable seizures. CDR3s include the opening cysteine and the closing phenylalanine or tryptophan. The order of the fields is CDR3 DNA, CDR3 protein, D gene, V gene, J gene, clone size. A D gene is named only where the DNA matches it firmly. Part of the rows lack a size; the others show once, few, many or a class for expanded clones.

DNA: TGTGCCAGCAGTTTAGGGTGGGGAACTGAAGCTTTCTTT
CDR3: CASSLGWGTEAFF
D: .
V: TRBV12-3/TRBV12-4
J: TRBJ1-1
size: .

DNA: TGTGCCAGCAGGCTCAGGGGTAGCTATGGCTACACCTTC
CDR3: CASRLRGSYGYTF
D: .
V: TRBV28
J: TRBJ1-2
size: .

DNA: TGCAGTGGGCAGGGGAGAACTGAAGCTTTCTTT
CDR3: CSGQGRTEAFF
D: .
V: TRBV20-1
J: TRBJ1-1
size: once

DNA: TGTGCCTGGTGCTCAGGGGTGGCAGTTGAAGCTTTCTTT
CDR3: CAWCSGVAVEAFF
D: .
V: TRBV30
J: TRBJ1-1
size: .

DNA: TGTGCCAGCAGTGGTCGACTAGCGGGGGGGACCGGGGAGCTGTTTTTT
CDR3: CASSGRLAGGTGELFF
D: TRBD2
V: TRBV2
J: TRBJ2-2
size: once

DNA: TGTGCCAGCAGTCCTTCAGCGGGGGGCCAAGAGACCCAGTACTTC
CDR3: CASSPSAGGQETQYF
D: TRBD2
V: TRBV6-4
J: TRBJ2-5
size: once

DNA: TGTGCCAGCAGCTTGGCCGGGACTAGCTCTGCCGAGACCCAGTACTTC
CDR3: CASSLAGTSSAETQYF
D: TRBD2
V: TRBV5-8
J: TRBJ2-5
size: .

DNA: TGTGCCAGCAGTTACGGGGTCGTCGATACGCAGTATTTT
CDR3: CASSYGVVDTQYF
D: .
V: TRBV6-5
J: TRBJ2-3
size: .

DNA: TGTGCCAGTAGTATTGGGTACGGGCAGGGATTCCCCCAAGAGACCCAGTACTTC
CDR3: CASSIGYGQGFPQETQYF
D: .
V: TRBV19
J: TRBJ2-5
size: .

DNA: TGCGCCAGCAGCCAGCCGGGACTAGCGGGGGGGAAACGATCTAGCACAGATACGCAGTATTTT
CDR3: CASSQPGLAGGKRSSTDTQYF
D: TRBD2
V: TRBV4-1
J: TRBJ2-3
size: once